These 26 T cell receptor beta chains were all obtained from the same sample, sequenced in a study of Graves' ophthalmopathy and Graves' hyperthyroidism. Amplification of the TCR beta CDR3 regions used RNA transcripts (as template). Scientists carried out first-round RT-PCR using HTBI primers and then a second-round multiplex PCR. TCRdb used MiXCR to reprocess the multiplex PCR reads, holding one entry per CDR3 protein. The sample comprises approximately 1.2 million distinct CDR3 sequences, about 40% of which are singletons, and roughly 11% rests with the top ten. What was sequenced was peripheral blood or thyroid tissue (not recorded which). The receptors shown here come from an adult man with Graves' hyperthyroidism.

The V call is TRBV7-2, the J call TRBJ2-2, with D possibly being TRBD1 or TRBD2 (6 bases each). Germline-derived CDR1 and CDR2 are SGHTA and FQGNSA. The V and J ends lost 6 bases and 0 bases respectively, with 17 bases between them. The CDR3 sequence is 17 residues long. The CDR3 protein is CASSYGGRRSNTGELFF. The CDR3 nucleotides are TGTGCCAGCAGTTATGGGGGGCGAAGATCGAACACCGGGGAGCTGTTTTTT.

This chain links TRBV3-1 with TRBJ2-7; 9 bases are shared with TRBD1. The CDR3 spans 15 residues. V dropped 4 bases and J dropped 5; count of bases not matched to a gene: 9. Looked up from germline, CDR1 is LGHDT and CDR2 is YNNKEL (reference sequence). CDR3 protein: CASSRNRDRVHEQYF. Written as DNA, the CDR3 is TGTGCCAGCAGCCGAAACCGGGACAGGGTCCACGAGCAGTACTTC.

The rearrangement links TRBV19 to TRBJ2-5; D gene uncertain. CDR3 length: 15 amino acids. CDR1 LNHDA and CDR2 SQIVND come from the germline V gene (reference sequence). The V end lost 5 bases, the J end lost 9 bases, and 22 bases lay between the germline ends. The CDR3 region has the DNA TGTGCCAGTAGTGAGGAGCGCCTTAGCAATCAGCCCCAGTACTTC. This translates into CASSEERLSNQPQYF.

The chain is built from TRBV15 and TRBJ1-6; D is ambiguous. V was cut by 3 bases and J by 10 bases, with 13 bases left in between. The CDR3 contains 14 residues. Germline loops: CDR1 LNHNV, CDR2 YYDKDF (reference sequence). CDR3 sequence (DNA): TGTGCCACCAGCAGCGTTCTAGTAGGATCACCCCTCCACTTT. This translates into CATSSVLVGSPLHF.

This clonotype was seen many times. The chain is built from TRBV10-2 and TRBJ2-2, with 9 nucleotides matching TRBD2. CDR1 WSHSY and CDR2 SAAADI come from the germline V gene. Germline trimming cut 6 bases from V and 0 bases from J; bases unmatched to any gene: 2. CDR3 length equals 15 residues. For the CDR3, the DNA is TGCGCCAGCAGGACTAGCGGAGCGAACACCGGGGAGCTGTTTTTT. This sequence encodes CASRTSGANTGELFF.

The genes are TRBV7-9 and TRBJ2-7; tentatively, D is TRBD1 or TRBD2 (5 bases each). The germline gives CDR1 SEHNR, CDR2 FQNEAQ (reference sequence). The ends were cut back, 5 bases at V and 5 bases at J, with 13 bases in the middle. The CDR3 sequence is 13 residues long. The CDR3 DNA follows: TGTGCCAGCAGCCCGGGGCAGCTGGACGAGCAGTACTTC. It codes for CASSPGQLDEQYF.

The table lists this clonotype with a few counts. V is TRBV3-1 and J is TRBJ2-5; D unresolved. Trimming took off 0 bases at V and 8 bases at J, with 10 bases between the two ends. The CDR3 is 13 amino acids. The V gene's germline CDR1 is LGHDT and CDR2 YNNKEL (reference sequence). CDR3: CASSQDHWGTQYF. The CDR3, as DNA: TGTGCCAGCAGCCAAGACCATTGGGGTACCCAGTACTTC.

The sample holds many counts of this clonotype. The chain employs TRBV29-1 and TRBJ2-5, with a weak D call TRBD1 (6 bases). With 5 bases removed from V and 2 bases from J, the gap between germline ends came to 12 bases. The CDR3 has 13 amino acids. Germline V gene lookup returns CDR1 SQVTM and CDR2 ANQGSEA. The CDR3 DNA sequence: TGCAGCGTTCCCAGGGGTGCACAAGAGACCCAGTACTTC. This gives the protein CSVPRGAQETQYF.

V is TRBV15 and J is TRBJ1-5; possible D gene TRBD1, 5 bases. Germline V lookup: CDR1 LNHNV, CDR2 YYDKDF (reference sequence). The CDR3 contains 15 residues. The V end was cut by 3 bases, the J end by 0 bases, with 9 bases between. CDR3 sequence: CATSSRQRSNQPQHF. In nucleotides, the CDR3 is TGTGCCACCAGCAGCCGACAGCGTAGCAATCAGCCCCAGCATTTT.

Notes on this clonotype: Given the absence of the conserved phenylalanine or tryptophan at the CDR3 end, a read error is likely. The limits of the CDR3 on the DNA are not certain, so only TCRdb's listed CDR3 is given. The V gene is TRBV11-2, the J gene TRBJ2-5; no DNA check was done on the table's D call, TRBD2. Termini included, the CDR3 measures 15 amino acids. Germline V gene lookup returns CDR1 SGHAT and CDR2 FQNNGV. CDR3 region: CASTPTVDYGYTFGS.

This clonotype was seen ten or more times. The chain combines TRBV7-9 with TRBJ1-2; D unresolved. The V gene's germline CDR1 is SEHNR and CDR2 FQNEAQ (reference sequence). The V end was cut by 3 bases, the J end by 0 bases, with 11 bases between. This CDR3 spans 15 amino acids. The CDR3 DNA reads TGTGCCAGCAGCTTGGTTCCAGAGACTAACTATGGCTACACCTTC. This encodes CASSLVPETNYGYTF. Using reference TRBV7-9 and TRBJ1-2 for the parts outside the CDR3, the full variable domain is DTGVSQNPRHKITKRGQNVTFRCDPISEHNRLYWYRQTLGQGPEFLTYFQNEAQLEKSRLLSDRFSAERPKGSFSTLEIQRTEQGDSAMYLCASSLVPETNYGYTFGSGTRLTVV.

On this clonotype itself: This could be a read error, since a much larger clone is one nucleotide away. The chain carries TRBV12-3 or TRBV12-4 and TRBJ1-6; weak D call: TRBD1 (5 bases). Trimming took 11 bases from V and 2 from J, leaving 16 bases between them. The CDR3 is made up of 15 amino acids. This CDR3 is CAGTGEGAYNSPLHF. The CDR3 nucleotides are TGTGCCGGCACTGGGGAAGGGGCCTATAATTCACCCCTCCACTTT.

In this sample, this clonotype turned up many times. Written as DNA, the CDR3 is TGTGCCAGCAGCGAGGACAGGGTCTCCTACGAGCAGTACTTC. Amino acids: CASSEDRVSYEQYF. The rearrangement links TRBV7-2 to TRBJ2-7; 8 bases align to TRBD1. Germline V gives CDR1 SGHTA, CDR2 FQGNSA. The CDR3 has 14 residues. Trimming removed 5 bases from V and 0 bases from J; junction bases left unmatched: 3.

This clonotype has a handful of counts. The chain combines TRBV29-1 with TRBJ2-2, with D maybe TRBD2 (5 bases). Germline V gives CDR1 SQVTM, CDR2 ANQGSEA. Trimming stripped 0 bases from V and 8 bases from J, with 16 bases between. The length of the CDR3 is 15 residues. CDR3 bases: TGCAGCGTTGAAGATCGGGGAACGAGCTCTGGGGAGCTGTTTTTT. The encoded protein is CSVEDRGTSSGELFF.

Concerning this clonotype itself: With a much larger clone just one base away, this may be a read error. V usage is TRBV2 and J usage is TRBJ2-7; D is uncertain. V lost 4 bases and J lost 6, with 10 bases in between. There are 12 residues in the CDR3. Looked up from germline, CDR1 is SNHLY and CDR2 is FYNNEI. The CDR3 here is CASSGIRAEQYF. The CDR3 nucleotides are TGTGCCAGCAGTGGTATACGGGCCGAGCAGTACTTC.

Regarding this clonotype: Germline is not matched at one junction end, which may reflect a read error. The V gene is TRBV25-1, the J gene TRBJ1-4, with TRBD1 identical over 10 bases. Germline CDR1 and CDR2: MGHDK and SYGVNS. The CDR3 totals 15 residues. The CDR3 region has the DNA TGTGCCTGCAGTGCTGACAGGGGGCTGAGTGAAAAACTGTTTTTT. Translating gives CACSADRGLSEKLFF.

This clonotype showed up many times. The chain employs TRBV29-1 and TRBJ2-2, with TRBD2 as a possible D gene (6 bases). The CDR3 runs 16 residues. V shed 6 bases and J shed 1 base, with 18 bases lying between them. The germline CDR1 and CDR2 sequences are SQVTM and ANQGSEA. The CDR3 DNA follows: TGCAGCGTGGGGAAGCGGGCTAGCGTGAACACCGGGGAGCTGTTTTTT. It encodes CSVGKRASVNTGELFF.

The genes are TRBV19 and TRBJ2-7; 8 nucleotides align to TRBD1. V was clipped by 4 bases and J by 0 bases; unmatched bases: 8. Germline loops: CDR1 LNHDA, CDR2 SQIVND (reference sequence). The CDR3 is 16 residues long. The CDR3: CASSKPRTGSSYEQYF. The CDR3, as DNA: TGTGCCAGTAGTAAGCCACGGACAGGGAGCTCCTACGAGCAGTACTTC.

In its sample, this clonotype was seen many times. The gene calls are TRBV9 and TRBJ1-1; D is undetermined. Trimming took off 1 base at V and 6 bases at J, with 10 bases between the two ends. Germline V gene data show CDR1 as SGDLS and CDR2 as YYNGEE. The CDR3 is 13 residues long. The CDR3 here is CASSVLGAPEAFF. The CDR3 DNA sequence: TGTGCCAGCAGCGTATTAGGAGCCCCTGAAGCTTTCTTT.

Many counts were recorded for this clonotype. This chain joins TRBV11-2 and TRBJ1-6; 7 positions agree with TRBD1. Trimming cost V 0 bases and J 10 bases; bases outside gene matches: 6. This CDR3 has 15 amino acids. Germline-derived CDR1 and CDR2 are SGHAT and FQNNGV. For the CDR3, the DNA is TGTGCCAGCAGCTTAGAAACAGGGGCCGGATCACCCCTCCACTTT. Translating it yields CASSLETGAGSPLHF. Based on the CDR3 plus reference TRBV11-2 and TRBJ1-6, the full variable domain is EAGVAQSPRYKIIEKRQSVAFWCNPISGHATLYWYQQILGQGPKLLIQFQNNGVVDDSQLPKDRFSAERLKGVDSTLKIQPAKLEDSAVYLCASSLETGAGSPLHFGNGTRLTVT.

In this sample, this clonotype turned up once. One junction end disagrees with the germline gene, perhaps due to a read error. The chain employs TRBV7-9 and TRBJ2-5, with 7 nucleotides matching TRBD1. Germline loops: CDR1 SEHNR, CDR2 FQNEAQ (reference sequence). The CDR3 sequence is 11 residues long. Here the CDR3 reads CASPGTETHYF. DNA of the CDR3: TGTGCCAGCCCCGGGACAGAGACCCATTACTTC.

The table lists this clonotype with many counts. The CDR3: CSVVGGGTYEQYF. Written as DNA, the CDR3 is TGCAGCGTTGTGGGAGGGGGCACCTACGAGCAGTACTTC. The chain employs TRBV29-1 and TRBJ2-7, with D possibly called TRBD1 or TRBD2 (7 bases each). The CDR3 is 13 amino acids. The V end lost 4 bases, the J end lost 2 bases, and 12 bases lay between the germline ends. Germline CDR1 is SQVTM and CDR2 is ANQGSEA.

The rearrangement links TRBV5-1 to TRBJ1-2, with D perhaps matching TRBD1 (5 bases). The ends were cut back, 3 bases at V and 10 bases at J, with 19 bases in the middle. Germline CDR1 SGHRS, CDR2 YFSETQ. This CDR3 has 14 amino acids. DNA of the CDR3: TGCGCCAGCAGCTCCCGCGGGACCGGGTCCGACTACACCTTC. Protein sequence: CASSSRGTGSDYTF.

The rearrangement uses TRBV24-1 and TRBJ2-5; D tentatively fits TRBD1 or TRBD2 (5 bases each). The CDR3 covers 15 residues. V was clipped by 1 base and J by 0 bases, with 8 bases between them. Per germline, CDR1 KGHDR and CDR2 SFDVKD. The CDR3 loop is CATSDFRGDQETQYF. The DNA for the CDR3 is TGTGCCACCAGTGATTTTAGGGGAGACCAAGAGACCCAGTACTTC.

The gene calls are TRBV10-2 and TRBJ1-6; D unresolved. Germline loops: CDR1 WSHSY, CDR2 SAAADI. CDR3 length: 12 amino acids. Trimming shortened V by 3 bases and J by 12 bases, and 9 bases separated the two germline ends. The CDR3 DNA reads as TGCGCCAGCAGTGACCGGACGGAACCCCTCCACTTT. It specifies CASSDRTEPLHF.

The chain uses TRBV2 and TRBJ1-6; maybe TRBD1 (6 bases). The germline V and J ends were trimmed by 8 bases and 15 bases, with 14 bases remaining between them. The germline V gene has CDR1 SNHLY and CDR2 FYNNEI. The CDR3 is 11 residues long. CDR3 in DNA: TGTGCCAGCTGTGGGGGGCTCCTCCTCCACTTT. It yields the protein CASCGGLLLHF.